These 12 T cell receptor beta chains originate from one sample sequenced in a study of blood T cells in healthy people across ages (dated by TCRdb to about 2015). Libraries were made using 5' RACE. Sequencing was performed on an Illumina HiSeq 2500. The second PCR ran for roughly 7 to 11 cycles and used a J-beta primer mix along with a sample-barcoded 5' primer. TCRdb itself trimmed the public reads at Q25 with fastp, ran MiXCR and retained productive beta chains. Entries are consolidated by CDR3 protein sequence, retaining the most common genes and DNA. The sample includes 1.5 million to 2 million distinct CDR3 sequences, with 40% to 55% observed a single time. In total, the top ten clones hold less than 2.5% of the sample. Material: blood. These receptors all come from a woman aged 35 to 49 in good health.

This chain links TRBV7-2 with TRBJ1-5; D possibly corresponds to TRBD1 (5 bases). Germline CDR1 reads SGHTA; CDR2 reads FQGNSA. The CDR3 has 15 amino acids. The germline V and J ends were trimmed by 4 bases and 6 bases, with 16 bases remaining between them. CDR3 protein: CASSSNLGGFQPQHF. CDR3 nucleotides: TGTGCCAGCAGCTCAAACCTCGGGGGGTTTCAGCCCCAGCATTTT.

J is TRBJ1-2 and V is TRBV28; the D gene is possibly TRBD1 (5 bases). Trimming stripped 5 bases from V and 4 bases from J, with 20 bases between. The CDR3 contains 16 residues. Germline values: CDR1 MDHEN, CDR2 SYDVKM. DNA of the CDR3: TGTGCCAGCAGTACAGGAGATATGGGGCAACTCTATGGCTACACCTTC. This gives the protein CASSTGDMGQLYGYTF.

This clonotype was recorded a few times. The V call is TRBV7-2, the J call TRBJ2-4, with D perhaps assigned TRBD1 or TRBD2 (5 bases each). The J call could be wrong; TRBJ2-7 is a better fit for the DNA end. CDR1 SGHTA and CDR2 FQGNSA come from the germline V gene. The CDR3 covers 15 residues. The CDR3 loop reads CASSRDGTTPGEQYF. Written as DNA, the CDR3 is TGTGCCAGCAGCCGGGACGGAACGACACCGGGCGAGCAGTACTTC.

This chain connects TRBV12-3 or TRBV12-4 to TRBJ1-2; 10 bases align to TRBD1. V was clipped by 2 bases and J by 2 bases; unmatched bases: 8. CDR3 length: 17 residues. The CDR3 DNA sequence: TGTGCCAGCAGTTTAACCCGGGGGGGACAGGGGAACTATGGCTACACCTTC. As protein: CASSLTRGGQGNYGYTF.

The chain uses TRBV4-1 and TRBJ2-7, with 8 bases matching TRBD1. The V gene's germline CDR1 is MGHRA and CDR2 YSYEKL. This CDR3 has 16 residues. V lost 0 bases to trimming and J lost 9 bases; unmatched junction nucleotides: 13. This CDR3 is CASSQEGATGGLGQYF. CDR3 in DNA: TGCGCCAGCAGCCAAGAAGGGGCTACAGGGGGGCTAGGGCAGTACTTC.

The chain carries TRBV7-2 and TRBJ2-5; the D gene is possibly TRBD1 (5 bases). The length of the CDR3 is 14 residues. Trimming left V 7 bases short and J 5 bases short, with 17 bases between. The germline V gene has CDR1 SGHTA and CDR2 FQGNSA. CDR3 in DNA: TGTGCCAGCAAAGGGCAGGGTGTATATGAGACCCAGTACTTC. Protein: CASKGQGVYETQYF.

The chain has TRBV6-2 or TRBV6-3 and TRBJ2-4; maybe TRBD1 (5 bases). The CDR3 extends over 12 amino acids. Germline lookup yields CDR1 MNHEY and CDR2 SVGEGT. V was trimmed by 2 bases and J by 13 bases, leaving 12 bases between them. CDR3 in amino acids: CASSYLQVEQYF. The CDR3 DNA follows: TGTGCCAGCAGTTACCTACAGGTTGAGCAGTACTTC.

The rearrangement links TRBV19 to TRBJ1-2, with D tentatively TRBD1 (6 bases). V was cut by 7 bases and J by 3 bases, with 18 bases left in between. The CDR3 has 15 amino acids. Per germline, CDR1 LNHDA and CDR2 SQIVND (reference sequence). CDR3 sequence (DNA): TGTGCCAGTACCGTCAAGACAGGATCTCACTATGGCTACACCTTC. Protein product: CASTVKTGSHYGYTF.

The chain has TRBV20-1 and TRBJ1-5; D is unclear. This CDR3 region has 15 residues. Germline CDR1 and CDR2: DFQATT and SNEGSKA (reference sequence). The V and J ends lost 6 bases and 4 bases respectively, with 19 bases between them. The CDR3 nucleotides read TGCAGTGCCCACCATACAGAGGTATCTAATCAGCCCCAGCATTTT. Translation: CSAHHTEVSNQPQHF.

This clonotype was counted only a few times. This chain uses TRBV10-3 with TRBJ2-1, with D possibly TRBD1 on 6 matching bases. CDR3 size: 14 residues. Germline CDR1 is ENHRY and CDR2 is SYGVKD. Trimming took 3 bases from V and 12 from J, leaving 18 bases between them. This chain's CDR3 is CAISDPSNREWQFF. The CDR3 DNA follows: TGTGCCATCAGTGACCCCAGCAACAGGGAGTGGCAGTTCTTC.

Points on this clonotype: Relative to the germline gene, one junction end is altered; a read error may explain this. This rearrangement joins TRBV10-3 to TRBJ2-3; D is perhaps TRBD1 (5 bases). The CDR3 runs 12 residues. The germline gives CDR1 ENHRY, CDR2 SYGVKD. Written as DNA, the CDR3 is TGTGCCATCCTGGACCCCACAGGTACGCAGTATTTT. Translated: CAILDPTGTQYF.

The CDR3 nucleotides are TGCAGTGCTGCGCCGGGACAGTATAATTCACCCCTCCACTTT. It codes for CSAAPGQYNSPLHF. The V gene is TRBV20-1, the J gene TRBJ1-6; 7 bases are a match to TRBD1. Germline V CDR1 and CDR2: DFQATT, SNEGSKA (reference sequence). The trim removed 5 bases at V and 4 bases at J, leaving 5 bases unmatched. This CDR3 is built from 14 residues.